The T cell receptor beta chain under discussion was sequenced for a study of blood T cell repertoires in COVID-19. Whole-study context: Sites across the United States, Italy and Spain contributed samples from acute and convalescent COVID-19.

This clone came up many times. Sequenced by immunoSEQ multiplex PCR; TCRdb stores in-frame clones only, minus some. The sample includes about 230,000 clones, less than 85% of them seen just once. Participant ages covered about 18 to 95 years across approximately 25 US areas. Which cohort a participant joined came from the clinical history participants gave. The recovered donors of Cohort 3 showed two negative PCRs, clearance, or symptom resolution. This CDR3 is 13 amino acids long. Germline loops: CDR1 LGHNT, CDR2 FRNRAP. Trimming removed 5 bases at V and 0 bases at J, with 7 bases between. This TCR was recovered from a man aged 55 to 69 who had recovered from COVID-19. This sequence joins TRBV12-5 and TRBJ1-1, with D possibly matching TRBD1 (5 bases). The sample comprised PBMCs or T cells enriched from blood (not recorded which). The CDR3 is CASGMGLNTEAFF. CDR3 coding DNA: TGTGCTAGTGGTATGGGGCTGAACACTGAAGCTTTCTTT.